Listed below are T cell receptor beta chains from one sample, sequenced in a study of T cell responses to AZD1222 COVID-19 vaccine. Clones were read by immunoSEQ multiplex PCR, and TCRdb kept only the in-frame ones, dropping some. The profile shows roughly 200,000 clones, just over 90% of them singletons. Here the sequenced sample was peripheral blood, taken 28 days after the second AZD1222 dose. All receptors come from an adult who received the AZD1222 COVID-19 vaccine. Each CDR3 is given with its conserved first and last residue. A D gene is named only where the DNA matches it firmly. A row's size may be missing; if present it is once, few, many or a size class.

d_gene: NA; j_gene: TRBJ1-2; v_gene: TRBV7-9; abundance: NA; CDR3nt: TGTGCCAGCAGCCAAGACAGGTCTACGAACTATGGCTACACCTTC; CDR3aa: CASSQDRSTNYGYTF
d_gene: NA; j_gene: TRBJ1-5; v_gene: TRBV6-2/TRBV6-3; abundance: once; CDR3nt: TGTGCCAGCAGTTACGACAGCAATCAGCCCCAGCATTTT; CDR3aa: CASSYDSNQPQHF
d_gene: NA; j_gene: TRBJ2-1; v_gene: TRBV19; abundance: NA; CDR3nt: TGTGCCAGTAGTATGCAGGACTCCTACAATGAGCAGTTCTTC; CDR3aa: CASSMQDSYNEQFF
d_gene: TRBD1; j_gene: TRBJ2-7; v_gene: TRBV5-1; abundance: NA; CDR3nt: TGCGCCAGCCGGGACAGGGGGGAAAACGAGCAGTACTTC; CDR3aa: CASRDRGENEQYF
d_gene: NA; j_gene: TRBJ1-2; v_gene: TRBV24-1; abundance: once; CDR3nt: TGTGCCACCAGTGACGCCGGGACCGGCTATGGCTACACCTTC; CDR3aa: CATSDAGTGYGYTF
d_gene: TRBD1; j_gene: TRBJ1-4; v_gene: TRBV28; abundance: NA; CDR3nt: TGTGCCAGCAGACCGCCGGGACAGGGCCTTATGGCTAATGAAAAACTGTTTTTT; CDR3aa: CASRPPGQGLMANEKLFF
d_gene: NA; j_gene: TRBJ1-6; v_gene: TRBV6-5; abundance: once; CDR3nt: TGTGCCAGCTTGTATAATTCACCCCTCCACTTT; CDR3aa: CASLYNSPLHF
d_gene: TRBD2; j_gene: TRBJ2-1; v_gene: TRBV18; abundance: NA; CDR3nt: TGTGCCAGCTCCCTCACTAGCGGGGGCAATGAGCAGTTCTTC; CDR3aa: CASSLTSGGNEQFF
d_gene: NA; j_gene: TRBJ1-3; v_gene: TRBV9; abundance: few; CDR3nt: TGTGCCAGCAGCCCCATTAGCTCTGGAAACACCATATATTTT; CDR3aa: CASSPISSGNTIYF
d_gene: NA; j_gene: TRBJ1-3; v_gene: TRBV29-1; abundance: once; CDR3nt: TGCAGCGTTGGGGGGAATGGAAACACCATATATTTT; CDR3aa: CSVGGNGNTIYF
d_gene: TRBD2; j_gene: TRBJ2-3; v_gene: TRBV5-1; abundance: NA; CDR3nt: TGCGCCAGCAGCTTGGGGCGGGAGGGCCTCCTGTGGTATTTT; CDR3aa: CASSLGREGLLWYF
d_gene: NA; j_gene: TRBJ2-1; v_gene: TRBV19; abundance: NA; CDR3nt: TGTGCCAGTAGTTACAGCGGGCAATCTCCCAGTAATGAGCAGTTCTTC; CDR3aa: CASSYSGQSPSNEQFF
d_gene: NA; j_gene: TRBJ1-6; v_gene: TRBV6-6; abundance: once; CDR3nt: TGTGCCAGCAGTTACGGGGCAGCCCCCAATAATTCACCCCTCCACTTT; CDR3aa: CASSYGAAPNNSPLHF
d_gene: TRBD2; j_gene: TRBJ2-3; v_gene: TRBV5-1; abundance: NA; CDR3nt: TGCGCCAGCAGCCCGGGGACTAGCGGCGGAGATACGCAGTATTTT; CDR3aa: CASSPGTSGGDTQYF
d_gene: NA; j_gene: TRBJ2-5; v_gene: TRBV5-1; abundance: NA; CDR3nt: TGCGCCAGCAGCTTGCCCGGGGGCAGACTCCAAGAGACCCAGTACTTC; CDR3aa: CASSLPGGRLQETQYF
d_gene: TRBD1; j_gene: TRBJ1-4; v_gene: TRBV11-3; abundance: NA; CDR3nt: TGTGCCAGCAGCTTAGGGACAGGGTTTACTGATGAAAAACTGTTTTTT; CDR3aa: CASSLGTGFTDEKLFF
d_gene: NA; j_gene: TRBJ2-3; v_gene: TRBV10-1; abundance: NA; CDR3nt: TGCGCCAGCAGTATACGACAGGCCACAGATACGCAGTATTTT; CDR3aa: CASSIRQATDTQYF
d_gene: TRBD1; j_gene: TRBJ1-1; v_gene: TRBV3-1/TRBV3-2; abundance: NA; CDR3nt: TGTGCCAGCAGCATTCGACGTCAGGGGGGCTCTGAAGCTTTCTTT; CDR3aa: CASSIRRQGGSEAFF
d_gene: NA; j_gene: TRBJ1-2; v_gene: TRBV5-6; abundance: NA; CDR3nt: TGTGCCAGCAGCCCAGCGATGAACTATGGCTACACCTTC; CDR3aa: CASSPAMNYGYTF
d_gene: NA; j_gene: TRBJ2-1; v_gene: TRBV4-1; abundance: NA; CDR3nt: TGCGCCAGCAGCCAAACGATGACTTCCCCCTCCTACAATGAGCAGTTCTTC; CDR3aa: CASSQTMTSPSYNEQFF
d_gene: NA; j_gene: TRBJ1-1; v_gene: TRBV10-3; abundance: NA; CDR3nt: TGTGCCATCAGTGAGTCAAGGGGGGGCACTGAAGCTTTCTTT; CDR3aa: CAISESRGGTEAFF
d_gene: NA; j_gene: TRBJ1-2; v_gene: TRBV6-5; abundance: NA; CDR3nt: TGTGCCAGCAGGGATGGGGGGGCGCTTAACTATGGCTACACCTTC; CDR3aa: CASRDGGALNYGYTF
d_gene: TRBD2; j_gene: TRBJ2-1; v_gene: TRBV7-8; abundance: NA; CDR3nt: TGTGCCAGCAGCCTAGGTCTAGCGGGTAGCAATGAGCAGTTCTTC; CDR3aa: CASSLGLAGSNEQFF
d_gene: TRBD2; j_gene: TRBJ2-1; v_gene: TRBV28; abundance: NA; CDR3nt: TGTGCCAGCAGACCCGGCAGCGGGAGATACAATGAGCAGTTCTTC; CDR3aa: CASRPGSGRYNEQFF
d_gene: NA; j_gene: TRBJ1-5; v_gene: TRBV2; abundance: NA; CDR3nt: TGTGCCAGCAGGACGGGGCTCAATCAGCCCCAGCATTTT; CDR3aa: CASRTGLNQPQHF
d_gene: NA; j_gene: TRBJ2-1; v_gene: TRBV19; abundance: NA; CDR3nt: TGTGCCAGTAGAAGGCCCGGAGCGGAAGGATACAATGAGCAGTTCTTC; CDR3aa: CASRRPGAEGYNEQFF
d_gene: NA; j_gene: TRBJ2-2; v_gene: TRBV10-3; abundance: NA; CDR3nt: TGTGCCATCAGTGGATTAGTGCTAGCCGGGGAGCTGTTTTTT; CDR3aa: CAISGLVLAGELFF
d_gene: TRBD2; j_gene: TRBJ2-1; v_gene: TRBV27; abundance: NA; CDR3nt: TGTGCCAGCAGTTTCCTGGGGTTGGGAGGGGAGCAGTTCTTC; CDR3aa: CASSFLGLGGEQFF
d_gene: NA; j_gene: TRBJ2-7; v_gene: TRBV7-3; abundance: NA; CDR3nt: TGTGCCAGCAGCGTCAGGGGTGGATACGAGCAGTACTTC; CDR3aa: CASSVRGGYEQYF
d_gene: TRBD2; j_gene: TRBJ2-3; v_gene: TRBV27; abundance: NA; CDR3nt: TGTGCCAGCAGTTCCATTAGCGGGGGCACAGATACGCAGTATTTT; CDR3aa: CASSSISGGTDTQYF
d_gene: NA; j_gene: TRBJ2-1; v_gene: TRBV2; abundance: NA; CDR3nt: TGTGCCAGCAGTGGGGTTCAAGGGGCCAAGGGTGAGCAGTTCTTC; CDR3aa: CASSGVQGAKGEQFF
d_gene: NA; j_gene: TRBJ1-3; v_gene: TRBV6-1; abundance: NA; CDR3nt: TGTGCCAGCAGTGAAGCGCAAGGATTGGGAAACACCATATATTTT; CDR3aa: CASSEAQGLGNTIYF
d_gene: NA; j_gene: TRBJ1-1; v_gene: TRBV12-5; abundance: NA; CDR3nt: TGTGCTAGTGGTTCTCGGGCAGGGCGTTTCTACACTGAAGCTTTCTTT; CDR3aa: CASGSRAGRFYTEAFF
d_gene: NA; j_gene: TRBJ2-7; v_gene: TRBV7-2; abundance: NA; CDR3nt: TGTGCCAGCAGCTTAGTAGGTACCCTTTTCGCCTACGAGCAGTACTTC; CDR3aa: CASSLVGTLFAYEQYF
d_gene: NA; j_gene: TRBJ1-2; v_gene: TRBV7-8; abundance: NA; CDR3nt: TGTGCCAGCAGCTTAGCGGGGGGGAACTATGGCTACACCTTC; CDR3aa: CASSLAGGNYGYTF
d_gene: NA; j_gene: TRBJ1-1; v_gene: TRBV27; abundance: NA; CDR3nt: TGTGCCAGCAGTCGAGGAGTGAGCACTGAAGCTTTCTTT; CDR3aa: CASSRGVSTEAFF
d_gene: TRBD1; j_gene: TRBJ1-4; v_gene: TRBV15; abundance: NA; CDR3nt: TGTGCCACCAGCGGAGGGACAGGGGGCTATGAAAAACTGTTTTTT; CDR3aa: CATSGGTGGYEKLFF
d_gene: NA; j_gene: TRBJ2-7; v_gene: TRBV19; abundance: NA; CDR3nt: TGTGCCAGTAGTCCTTCACGGAGATCAGACGAGCAGTACTTC; CDR3aa: CASSPSRRSDEQYF
d_gene: NA; j_gene: TRBJ1-2; v_gene: TRBV6-5; abundance: once; CDR3nt: TGTGCCAGCAGCGGCCCAGGCAAATATGGCTACACCTTC; CDR3aa: CASSGPGKYGYTF
d_gene: TRBD2; j_gene: TRBJ2-1; v_gene: TRBV2; abundance: NA; CDR3nt: TGTGCCAGCGGCGGGGGGCTAGCGGGAGTTTACAATGAGCAGTTCTTC; CDR3aa: CASGGGLAGVYNEQFF
d_gene: NA; j_gene: TRBJ2-1; v_gene: TRBV10-2; abundance: NA; CDR3nt: TGCGCCAGCAGTGAGGGGGTGCGGGCAGAGCAGTTCTTC; CDR3aa: CASSEGVRAEQFF
d_gene: TRBD1; j_gene: TRBJ1-5; v_gene: TRBV6-1; abundance: NA; CDR3nt: TGTGCCAGCAGTGAAGTCCCCCGACAGGGTAGCAATCAGCCCCAGCATTTT; CDR3aa: CASSEVPRQGSNQPQHF
d_gene: NA; j_gene: TRBJ2-1; v_gene: TRBV9; abundance: NA; CDR3nt: TGTGCCAGCAGCCCGGGACTCTCTAGGGGGGGTGAGCAGTTCTTC; CDR3aa: CASSPGLSRGGEQFF
d_gene: TRBD1; j_gene: TRBJ2-7; v_gene: TRBV6-5; abundance: NA; CDR3nt: TGTGCCAGCAGTTTACAGGGGGAAAGCGACGAGCAGTACTTC; CDR3aa: CASSLQGESDEQYF
d_gene: NA; j_gene: TRBJ2-2; v_gene: TRBV24-1; abundance: NA; CDR3nt: TGTGCCACCAGTGGAGGTGCCGGGAGTGTCACCGGGGAGCTGTTTTTT; CDR3aa: CATSGGAGSVTGELFF
d_gene: NA; j_gene: TRBJ1-1; v_gene: TRBV18; abundance: NA; CDR3nt: TGTGCCAGCTCACAGGGGCGGGACACTGAAGCTTTCTTT; CDR3aa: CASSQGRDTEAFF
d_gene: NA; j_gene: TRBJ2-7; v_gene: TRBV21-1; abundance: NA; CDR3nt: TGTGCCAGGAAAAGCGGCGAGCAGTACTTC; CDR3aa: CARKSGEQYF
d_gene: TRBD2; j_gene: TRBJ2-7; v_gene: TRBV11-1; abundance: NA; CDR3nt: TGTGCCAGCAGCGTAGGATCAGCGGGAGGCGTCTACGAGCAGTACTTC; CDR3aa: CASSVGSAGGVYEQYF
d_gene: NA; j_gene: TRBJ2-3; v_gene: TRBV7-9; abundance: NA; CDR3nt: TGTGCCATCTTCGAATTAGCGGAAGACACAGATACGCAGTATTTT; CDR3aa: CAIFELAEDTDTQYF
d_gene: NA; j_gene: TRBJ2-3; v_gene: TRBV10-3; abundance: NA; CDR3nt: TGTGCCATCACGGATAGCGGAACCACAGATACGCAGTATTTT; CDR3aa: CAITDSGTTDTQYF
d_gene: NA; j_gene: TRBJ2-1; v_gene: TRBV27; abundance: NA; CDR3nt: TGTGCCAGCAGTTTCGATGAGCAGTTCTTC; CDR3aa: CASSFDEQFF
d_gene: NA; j_gene: TRBJ2-2; v_gene: TRBV9; abundance: NA; CDR3nt: TGTGCCAGCAGCGTAGATGGAGGGTTCGCGAACACCGGGGAGCTGTTTTTT; CDR3aa: CASSVDGGFANTGELFF
d_gene: TRBD2; j_gene: TRBJ2-7; v_gene: TRBV7-9; abundance: NA; CDR3nt: TGTGCCAGCAGCCTCCGGACTAGCGGGAGGTTGTCCTACGAGCAGTACTTC; CDR3aa: CASSLRTSGRLSYEQYF
d_gene: NA; j_gene: TRBJ1-3; v_gene: TRBV7-2; abundance: once; CDR3nt: TGTGCCAGCAGCTTAGGTCCTAGCTCTGGAAACACCATATATTTT; CDR3aa: CASSLGPSSGNTIYF